This T cell receptor beta chain originates from a study of blood T cell repertoires in COVID-19. The CDR3 extends over 12 amino acids. Trimming took 5 bases from V and 7 from J, leaving 12 bases between them. This clone was seen a single time. The assay was immunoSEQ multiplex PCR, and TCRdb's table has in-frame clones only and misses some. The table includes about 46,000 clones, 85% to 90% detected once. The sample taken for sequencing was peripheral blood. The chain links TRBV12-3 or TRBV12-4 to TRBJ2-7; D is unclear. This clonotype was obtained from a human donor in a cohort sampled during active COVID-19. The DNA for the CDR3 is TGTGCCAGCAGTCCAGACACATTTGAGCAGTACTTC. This encodes CASSPDTFEQYF.